The source of this T cell receptor (beta chain) is a study of beta chain features in type 1 diabetes. Study-wide results and limits: Type 1 diabetes patients had TCRB CDR3s that were shorter (moderately but significantly so) in all four CD4+ subsets. Whether TCRB rearrangement is influenced by HLA type went unresolved here. When cDNA is sequenced, cells with high TCR expression could be over-represented.

This clone has only a few counts. Its antigen is as yet unknown. The CDR3 covers 16 residues. The germline V gene has CDR1 SGHNT and CDR2 YYREEE (reference sequence). With V trimmed by 1 base and J by 1 base, 4 bases remained unmatched. Naive, central memory, regulatory and stem cell-like memory cells within the CD4+ compartment were sorted using CD45RO/CCR7/CD25/CD127/CD95/CD27. Isolated RNA was reverse transcribed in full, so expressed TCRB transcripts were sequenced. There were approximately 3.5 million reads on average in the naive, central memory and regulatory T cell samples. Assay: immunoSEQ multiplex PCR; the TCRdb copy retains only in-frame clones and omits some. The sample includes approximately 170,000 clones, over 6% of them seen just once.

V usage is TRBV5-4 and J usage is TRBJ2-1, with 8 bases identical to TRBD2. This TCR was recovered from a man younger than 30 with type 1 diabetes. Sequencing was performed on central memory CD4+ T cells from blood. The CDR3 region is CASSLWASGSYNEQFF. The CDR3 nucleotides read TGTGCCAGCAGCTTGTGGGCTAGCGGGTCCTACAATGAGCAGTTCTTC. Variable domain in full (rest from reference TRBV5-4 and TRBJ2-1): ETGVTQSPTHLIKTRGQQVTLRCSSQSGHNTVSWYQQALGQGPQFIFQYYREEENGRGNFPPRFSGLQFPNYSSELNVNALELDDSALYLCASSLWASGSYNEQFFGPGTRLTVL.